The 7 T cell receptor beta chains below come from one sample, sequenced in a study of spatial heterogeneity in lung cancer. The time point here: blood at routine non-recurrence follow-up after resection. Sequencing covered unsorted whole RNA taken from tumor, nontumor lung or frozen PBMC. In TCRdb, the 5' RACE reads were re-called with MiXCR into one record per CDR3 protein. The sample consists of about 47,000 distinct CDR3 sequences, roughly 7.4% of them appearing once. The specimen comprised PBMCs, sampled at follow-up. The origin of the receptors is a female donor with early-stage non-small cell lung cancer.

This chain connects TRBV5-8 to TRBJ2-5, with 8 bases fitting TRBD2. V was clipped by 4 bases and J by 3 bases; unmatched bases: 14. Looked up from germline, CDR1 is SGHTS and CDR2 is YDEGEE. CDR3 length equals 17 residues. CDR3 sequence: CASSAPFERGFKETQYF. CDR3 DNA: TGTGCCAGCAGCGCCCCCTTTGAGCGGGGGTTTAAAGAGACCCAGTACTTC.

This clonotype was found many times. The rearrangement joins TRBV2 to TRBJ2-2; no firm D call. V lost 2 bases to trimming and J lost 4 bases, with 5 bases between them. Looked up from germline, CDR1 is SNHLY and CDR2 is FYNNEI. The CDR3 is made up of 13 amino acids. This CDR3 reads CASSERPTGELFF. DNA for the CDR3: TGTGCCAGCAGTGAAAGGCCCACCGGGGAGCTGTTTTTT.

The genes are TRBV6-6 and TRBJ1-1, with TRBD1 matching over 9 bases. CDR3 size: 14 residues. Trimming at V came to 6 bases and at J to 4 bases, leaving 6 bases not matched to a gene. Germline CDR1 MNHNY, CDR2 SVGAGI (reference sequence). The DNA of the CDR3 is TGTGCCAGCAGCCCTATGGACAGGGGCACTGAAGCTTTCTTT. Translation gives CASSPMDRGTEAFF.

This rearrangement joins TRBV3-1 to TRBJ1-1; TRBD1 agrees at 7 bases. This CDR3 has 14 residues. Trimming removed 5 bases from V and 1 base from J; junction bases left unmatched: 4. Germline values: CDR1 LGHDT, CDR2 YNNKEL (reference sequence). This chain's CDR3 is CASSVPGGNTEAFF. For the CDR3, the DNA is TGTGCCAGCAGCGTCCCAGGGGGGAACACTGAAGCTTTCTTT.

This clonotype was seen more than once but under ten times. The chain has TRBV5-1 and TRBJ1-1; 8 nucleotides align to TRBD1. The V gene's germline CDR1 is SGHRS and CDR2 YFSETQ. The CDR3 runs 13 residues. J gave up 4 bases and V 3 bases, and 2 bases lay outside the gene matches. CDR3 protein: CASSSQGGTEAFF. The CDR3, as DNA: TGCGCCAGCAGCTCACAGGGGGGCACTGAAGCTTTCTTT.

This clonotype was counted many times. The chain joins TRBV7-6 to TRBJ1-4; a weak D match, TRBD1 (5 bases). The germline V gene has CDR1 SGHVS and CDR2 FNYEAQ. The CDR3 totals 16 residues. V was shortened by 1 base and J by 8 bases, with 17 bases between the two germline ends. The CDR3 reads CASSLGGGRVLEKLFF. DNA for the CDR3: TGTGCCAGCAGCTTAGGAGGAGGCAGGGTATTAGAAAAACTGTTTTTT. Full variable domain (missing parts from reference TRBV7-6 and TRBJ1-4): GAGVSQSPRYKVTKRGQDVALRCDPISGHVSLYWYRQALGQGPEFLTYFNYEAQQDKSGLPNDRFSAERPEGSISTLTIQRTEQRDSAMYRCASSLGGGRVLEKLFFGSGTQLSVL.

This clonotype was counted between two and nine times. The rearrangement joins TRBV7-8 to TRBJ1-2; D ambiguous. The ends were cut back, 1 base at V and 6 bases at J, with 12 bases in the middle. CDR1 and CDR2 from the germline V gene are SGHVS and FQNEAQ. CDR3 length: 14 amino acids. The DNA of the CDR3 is TGTGCCAGCAGCTTAGTAGCGGGAACGAATGGCTACACCTTC. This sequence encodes CASSLVAGTNGYTF.